Below, 27 T cell receptor delta chains from the same sample are listed, as sequenced in a study of γδ T cells in repeated Plasmodium falciparum infection. TCRdb reran clone calling via CATT on the multiplex PCR reads. This table has tens of thousands of delta-chain clones, roughly 1.4% appearing once. Vgamma9/Vdelta2+ and Vdelta2-negative gammadelta T cells were flow-sorted from PBMC for bulk sequencing. Source material: gamma-delta T cells from blood. The receptors stem from a pool of human donors (malaria-infected and uninfected, not separated).

Concerning this clone: This DNA's translation and the protein TCRdb lists, from a much larger clone, do not match at residue 16, likely due to a read error; the protein shown is translated from the DNA. V gene TRDV1 combines with J gene TRDJ1; TRDD3 matches at 11 bases. Per germline, CDR1 TSWWSYY and CDR2 QGS. V was clipped by 4 bases and J by 1 base; unmatched bases: 26. The CDR3 extends over 23 amino acids. CDR3 sequence (DNA): TGTGCTCTTGGGGTCACACCTTATCCTTTCCTAATACTGGGGGATAGTAGCACCGATAAACTCATCTTT. It yields the protein CALGVTPYPFLILGDSSTDKLIF.

This clone was recorded once. The chain carries TRAV38-2/DV8 and TRDJ1, with 11 bases matching TRDD3. TCRdb supplies no J gene; here it was assigned by aligning the nucleotide sequence to germline. J lost 5 bases, V lost 4 bases, and 16 bases had no gene match. CDR3 length: 18 amino acids. Germline V gene data show CDR1 as TSESDYY and CDR2 as QEAYKQQN. The CDR3 reads CAYRGWIWGIHARDKLIF. The CDR3 DNA follows: TGTGCTTATAGGGGGTGGATCTGGGGGATACACGCAAGGGATAAACTCATCTTT.

This clone was found a few times. The protein TCRdb lists belongs to a much larger clone and differs from this DNA's translation at residue 11, which points to a read error; the protein shown is made from the DNA. This chain uses TRDV3 with TRDJ1, with D possibly matching TRDD3 (6 bases). In germline, CDR1 is TVYSNPD, CDR2 GDNSRS (reference sequence). CDR3 length: 15 residues. CDR3 sequence: CAFSFLGLYTGKLIF. The CDR3, as DNA: TGTGCCTTTTCATTCCTGGGGTTGTACACCGGTAAACTCATCTTT.

This clone was counted ten times or more. A single base is all that separates this from a far larger clone, so a read error is likely. This sample also contains other DNA sequences that code for the same CDR3. This chain joins TRDV2 and TRDJ1; the match to TRDD3 covers 7 bases. The J gene, left out of TCRdb, was set here by checking the DNA against germline. V dropped 1 base and J dropped 0; count of bases not matched to a gene: 13. This CDR3 is 18 amino acids long. Germline CDR1 GEAIGNYY, CDR2 EKD. CDR3 loop: CACDTVSGGYAHTDKLIF. In nucleotides, the CDR3 is TGTGCCTGTGACACGGTTTCTGGGGGGTACGCACACACCGATAAACTCATCTTT.

On this clone itself: TCRdb pairs this DNA with a much larger clone's protein that differs at residue 15, likely a read error; the protein shown was translated from the DNA. The chain couples TRDV1 to TRDJ1; D remains unclear. Per the germline V gene, CDR1 is TSWWSYY and CDR2 is QGS. The CDR3 runs 18 residues. CDR3 coding DNA: TGTGCTCTTGGGGATTTCCGGCTCTCCTCCCTATACACCGATGAACTCATCTTT. Encoded protein: CALGDFRLSSLYTDELIF.

This clone was counted many times. The chain employs TRDV1 and TRDJ1; D is tentatively TRDD2 or TRDD3 (7 bases each). V was pared by 3 bases and J by 3 bases, with 32 bases between. This CDR3 region has 21 residues. Germline CDR1 and CDR2: TSWWSYY and QGS. The CDR3 spells CALGDRTKFLRPGYSPDKLIF. The CDR3 DNA sequence: TGTGCTCTTGGGGACCGTACTAAATTCCTACGTCCGGGATACAGTCCCGATAAACTCATCTTT.

This clone was detected only a few times. The protein held in TCRdb is that of a much larger clone and does not match this DNA's translation at residue 9, likely because of a read error; the protein shown is translated from the DNA. The genes are TRDV1 and TRDJ1, with 11 bases lining up with TRDD3. This CDR3 is built from 25 residues. With V trimmed by 4 bases and J by 0 bases, 31 bases remained unmatched. Looked up from germline, CDR1 is TSWWSYY and CDR2 is QGS. This chain's CDR3 is CALGAGPTCFSWGIRLRSYTDKLIF. Written as DNA, the CDR3 is TGTGCTCTTGGGGCCGGCCCTACTTGCTTCTCATGGGGGATACGCCTGAGATCGTACACCGATAAACTCATCTTT.

This clone was counted a few times. The mismatch at residue 12 between this DNA's translation and the TCRdb protein of a much larger clone likely reflects a read error; the protein shown is translated from the DNA. The chain joins TRDV3 to TRDJ1, with a tentative D call TRDD2 (5 bases). TCRdb records no J gene; here it was assigned by comparing the DNA to germline. The CDR3 spans 15 residues. Germline assignment: CDR1 TVYSNPD and CDR2 GDNSRS (reference sequence). The CDR3 nucleotides read TGTGCCTTTAGTCCTTCAAATTGGTACACCGATAGACTCATCTTT. Residues: CAFSPSNWYTDRLIF.

As regards this clone: The protein given by TCRdb reflects a much larger clone and differs at residue 12 from this DNA's translation, likely from a read error; the protein shown is the DNA's translation. The CDR3 sequence: CALGEGLDPYTNKLIF. DNA for the CDR3: TGTGCTCTTGGGGAGGGGCTCGATCCGTACACCAATAAACTCATCTTT. This chain links TRDV1 with TRDJ1; D not certain. Here the J gene was assigned by germline matching of the DNA, as TCRdb has none. There are 16 residues in the CDR3. Germline V gives CDR1 TSWWSYY, CDR2 QGS.

This clone has a handful of counts. With only one base between it and a far larger clone, this is likely a read error. The identical CDR3 is also encoded by other nucleotide sequences in the sample. The V and J genes are TRDV1 and TRDJ1; TRDD3 aligns across 8 bases. The J gene, absent from TCRdb, was called here by matching the DNA to germline. CDR1 TSWWSYY and CDR2 QGS come from the germline V gene. The CDR3 covers 23 residues. V dropped 3 bases and J dropped 1; count of bases not matched to a gene: 28. The CDR3 region has the DNA TGTGCTCTTGGGGACCCCTCATTCCTAAGGCGAACTGGGGGGACGGGTCCCACCGATAAACTCATCTTT. Its translation: CALGDPSFLRRTGGTGPTDKLIF.

This clone was observed a few times. This DNA's translation differs at residue 12 from TCRdb's protein, which comes from a much larger clone; a read error is likely, and the protein shown is translated from the DNA. This chain joins TRDV2 and TRDJ1, with a possible D match to TRDD3 (6 bases). This CDR3 contains 16 residues. CDR1 and CDR2 from the germline V gene are GEAIGNYY and EKD. The chain's CDR3 is CACDTVGASNTEKLIF. In DNA form, the CDR3 reads TGTGCCTGTGACACCGTGGGGGCTTCTAACACCGAAAAACTCATCTTT.

This clone was seen ten or more times. Because the CDR3's place on the DNA is in doubt, the DNA is left out and the CDR3 is given as listed by TCRdb. Other DNA sequences in the sample encode the same CDR3. This chain joins TRAV29/DV5 and TRDJ1. Germline V gene sequence: CDR1 NSMFDY, CDR2 ISSIKDK. The CDR3 is 22 amino acids long, termini counted. The CDR3 spells CSVLLCSKRDPTCTAPTDKLIF.

This clone was detected a few times. This likely came from a read error, as a far larger clone is one base away. The sample contains more than one DNA sequence encoding this CDR3. The chain employs TRDV1 and TRDJ1; 9 positions agree with TRDD3. As TCRdb names no J gene, one was assigned here on the basis of a DNA match to germline. Germline V gene sequence: CDR1 TSWWSYY, CDR2 QGS. The CDR3 loop spans 23 amino acids. Trimming cost V 3 bases and J 1 base; bases outside gene matches: 27. Here the CDR3 reads CALGDPSFLRRTGGTGPTDKLIF. The CDR3, as DNA: TGTGCTCTTGGGGACCCCTCATTCTTAAGGCGAACTGGGGGAACGGGTCCCACCGATAAACTCATCTTT.

This clone turned up a few times. TCRdb lists the protein of a much larger clone for this DNA, which differs at residue 7, so this is likely a read error; the protein given here is translated from the DNA itself. The chain's CDR3 is CACDTVTEGIRHTDKLIF. CDR3 coding DNA: TGTGCCTGTGACACCGTGACCGAGGGGATACGGCACACCGATAAACTCATCTTT. The V call is TRDV2, the J call TRDJ1; 9 nucleotides line up with TRDD3. Germline trimming cut 0 bases from V and 0 bases from J; bases unmatched to any gene: 10. The CDR3 has 18 amino acids. CDR1 is GEAIGNYY, CDR2 EKD, per germline.

This clone came up a few times. The protein TCRdb gives is from a much larger clone and does not agree with this DNA's translation at residue 6, likely a read error; the protein shown here comes from the DNA. The V call is TRDV1, the J call TRDJ1; TRDD3 matches at 9 bases. The J gene comes from matching the DNA to germline here; TCRdb lacks it. V was clipped by 1 base and J by 10 bases; unmatched bases: 10. This CDR3 region has 15 residues. CDR1 and CDR2 (germline): TSWWSYY, QGS. In DNA form, the CDR3 reads TGTGCTCTTGGGGAACCGAAAGCTGGGGGATCAAGACTCATCTTT. It codes for CALGEPKAGGSRLIF.

A remark on this clone: A far bigger clonotype differs at one base, so this is likely a read error. The same CDR3 also results from other DNA sequences found in this sample. J is TRDJ1 and V is TRDV3; the D is unclear. V was clipped by 0 bases and J by 2 bases, with 10 bases between them. CDR3 length: 13 amino acids. CDR1 is TVYSNPD and CDR2 is GDNSRS in the germline V gene (reference sequence). The CDR3 is CAFSGGPTDKLIF. The DNA for the CDR3 is TGTGCCTTTAGCGGTGGGCCAACCGATAAACTCATCTTT.

This clone appeared many times. TCRdb pairs this DNA with a much larger clone's protein that differs at residue 10, likely a read error; the protein shown was translated from the DNA. The chain combines TRDV1 with TRDJ1; D is unresolved. Trimming took 1 base from V and 2 from J, leaving 14 bases between them. The CDR3 runs 16 residues. The germline V gene has CDR1 TSWWSYY and CDR2 QGS. CDR3 bases: TGTGCTCTTGGGGAACGGGGCTTCTCGAGGACCGATAAACTCATCTTT. Translating gives CALGERGFSRTDKLIF.

As regards this clone: A far larger clone is one nucleotide away, so this likely arose from a read error. At the DNA level, this CDR3 is encoded by other sequences in the same sample as well. The chain couples TRDV1 to TRDJ4; 7 bases align to TRDD3. Germline CDR1 reads TSWWSYY; CDR2 reads QGS. The CDR3 has 14 amino acids. CDR3 DNA: TGTGCCCTTGGGCCGTCCTGGGGGCCTCGACCCCTGATCTTT. Translating gives CALGPSWGPRPLIF.

A few counts support this clone. This likely came from a read error, as a far larger clone is one base away. Other DNA sequences in this specimen translate into the identical CDR3. V usage is TRDV1 and J usage is TRDJ1, with unresolved D. Germline CDR1 reads TSWWSYY; CDR2 reads QGS. This CDR3 has 17 residues. The CDR3: CALGHPLPPSPTDKLIF. As DNA, the CDR3 is TGCGCTCTTGGACATCCTTTGCCGCCTAGTCCGACCGATAAACTCATCTTT.

This clone has just a few counts. A read error likely explains why the TCRdb protein, taken from a much larger clone, differs from this DNA's translation at residue 8; the protein shown is translated from the DNA. The chain is built from TRDV1 and TRDJ1; 7 bases agree with TRDD3. CDR1 and CDR2 from the germline V gene are TSWWSYY and QGS. CDR3 length: 23 residues. J was trimmed by 0 bases and V by 2 bases; bases with no gene match: 27. This chain's CDR3 is CALGETFCLRRTGVRPYTDKLIF. The CDR3 DNA is TGTGCTCTTGGGGAAACCTTTTGCCTACGACGAACTGGGGTCCGACCCTACACCGATAAACTCATCTTT.

This clone was observed a few times. TCRdb's entry gives the protein of a much larger clone, which mismatches this DNA's translation at residue 4, likely from a read error; the protein reported here is translated from the DNA. The rearrangement joins TRDV1 to TRDJ1; 7 bases agree with TRDD3. Germline V lookup: CDR1 TSWWSYY, CDR2 QGS. CDR3 length: 21 amino acids. CDR3 coding DNA: TGTGCTCTTAGGGAACTTGTACCCCCCCGGGGATGTGGGATACACACCGATAAACTCATCTTT. Protein: CALRELVPPRGCGIHTDKLIF.

This clone was found a few times. TCRdb assigns this DNA the protein of a much larger clone, which departs from its translation at residue 6; this likely reflects a read error, and the protein shown comes from translating the DNA. V gene TRDV1 combines with J gene TRDJ1, with D possibly being TRDD3 (7 bases). CDR1 and CDR2 from the germline V gene are TSWWSYY and QGS. Deletions cut 3 bases from V and 0 bases from J, with 32 bases between. The CDR3 length is 22 residues. The CDR3 loop is CALGESLHLPSSTGVHTDKLIF. For the CDR3, the DNA is TGTGCTCTTGGGGAGTCTCTTCATCTTCCTTCTAGTACTGGGGTGCACACCGATAAACTCATCTTT.

This clone showed up just a few times. TCRdb's listed protein matches a much larger clone and diverges from this DNA's translation at residue 16, likely through a read error; the protein shown comes from the DNA. The chain is built from TRDV3 and TRDJ1; 10 bases are shared with TRDD3. Since TCRdb gives no J gene, matching the DNA to germline was used here to assign it. CDR1 is TVYSNPD and CDR2 is GDNSRS in the germline V gene (reference sequence). The CDR3 is 19 residues long. CDR3 loop: CAFKGPLWGILAYTDRLIF. CDR3 nucleotide sequence: TGTGCCTTTAAAGGTCCTCTTTGGGGGATACTGGCGTACACCGATAGACTCATCTTT.

This clone showed up many times. The TCRdb record carries a much larger clone's protein, which differs from this DNA's translation at residue 15; a read error is the likely cause, and the protein listed here is the DNA translation. The V call is TRDV1, the J call TRDJ1; D might be TRDD2 or TRDD3, each matching 7 bases. The germline CDR1 and CDR2 sequences are TSWWSYY and QGS. CDR3 length equals 20 residues. The V gene lost 4 bases and the J gene lost 3 bases, with 30 bases spanning the gap. This chain's CDR3 is CALGGSFFLLMGIVADKLIF. As DNA, the CDR3 is TGTGCTCTTGGGGGGTCCTTTTTCCTACTCATGGGGATAGTAGCCGATAAACTCATCTTT.

Notes on this clone: Since a far larger clone is one base different, this is likely a read error. Other DNA sequences in the sample encode the same CDR3. The J gene is TRDJ1, the V gene TRDV1; 11 nucleotides agree with TRDD3. Germline V gives CDR1 TSWWSYY, CDR2 QGS. The CDR3 spans 24 residues. CDR3 sequence reads: CALGECPLLFSRSTLLGDKYKLIF. The CDR3, as DNA: TGTGCTCTTGGGGAATGCCCCCTACTTTTCTCTAGGTCTACGTTACTGGGGGATAAATATAAACTCATTTTT.

On this clone itself: The protein TCRdb gives is from a much larger clone and does not agree with this DNA's translation at residue 12, likely a read error; the protein shown here comes from the DNA. This sample also contains other DNA sequences that code for the same CDR3. The chain uses TRDV2 and TRDJ3, with TRDD3 matching 12 bases. The J gene comes from matching the DNA to germline here; TCRdb lacks it. CDR1 and CDR2 (germline): GEAIGNYY, EKD. The CDR3 totals 19 residues. Here the CDR3 reads CACPEAWGIRSRDTRQMFF. The DNA for the CDR3 is TGTGCCTGTCCCGAGGCCTGGGGGATACGCTCCCGGGACACCCGACAGATGTTTTTC.

In its sample, this clone was seen a few times. The protein TCRdb lists belongs to a much larger clone and differs from this DNA's translation at residue 11, which points to a read error; the protein shown is made from the DNA. CDR3 sequence (DNA): TGTGCTCTTGGGGAAGACCCGTCCCCTCTCCATAAGTCATTCTCCCCGTACACCGATAAACTCATCTTT. Translation: CALGEDPSPLHKSFSPYTDKLIF. The V gene is TRDV1, the J gene TRDJ1; the D is unclear. The J gene is absent in TCRdb and was assigned here via DNA matching to germline. Trimming removed 2 bases from V and 0 bases from J, with 34 bases in between. This CDR3 has 23 residues. Per germline, CDR1 TSWWSYY and CDR2 QGS.